This TCR beta chain was profiled in a study of blood T cell repertoires in COVID-19. Trimming left V 1 base short and J 4 bases short, with 15 bases between. Germline loops: CDR1 MDHEN, CDR2 SYDVKM. The CDR3 loop spans 16 amino acids. Clones were sequenced by immunoSEQ multiplex PCR, and TCRdb holds only the in-frame ones, with some missing. This repertoire shows about 240,000 clones, around 89% found once; its top ten account for approximately 4.2%. This chain uses TRBV28 with TRBJ2-3; D possibly corresponds to TRBD1 (6 bases). The receptor comes from a woman aged 25 to 39 who had recovered from COVID-19. The sequencing sample was made of PBMCs or T cells enriched from blood (not recorded which). The CDR3 is CASSLYGAQGPDTQYF. Here the CDR3 DNA reads TGTGCCAGCAGTTTATACGGAGCACAGGGCCCAGATACGCAGTATTTT.